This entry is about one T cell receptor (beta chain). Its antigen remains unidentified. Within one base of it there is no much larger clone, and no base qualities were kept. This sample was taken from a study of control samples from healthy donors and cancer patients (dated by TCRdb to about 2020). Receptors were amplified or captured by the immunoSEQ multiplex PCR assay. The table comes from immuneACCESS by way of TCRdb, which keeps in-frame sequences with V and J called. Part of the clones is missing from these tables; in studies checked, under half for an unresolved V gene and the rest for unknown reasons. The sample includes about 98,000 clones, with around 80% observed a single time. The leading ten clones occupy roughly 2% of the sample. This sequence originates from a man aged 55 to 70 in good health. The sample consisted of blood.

The CDR3 has the sequence CASSPGGFLYEQYF. Read as DNA, the sequence is TGTGCCAGCAGCCCCGGGGGGTTCCTCTACGAGCAGTACTTC. The chain is assembled from TRBV11-2 and TRBJ2-7; 7 middle bases align to TRBD2. V is cut back by 5 bases and J by 3 bases, with 7 bases in the junction unmatched. Taken from the germline V gene, the CDR1 and CDR2 loops are SGHAT and FQNNGV. From its cysteine to its phenylalanine, the CDR3 spans 14 amino acids. Of the read, only the CDR3 DNA is kept; its 42 bases are in frame from base 1.